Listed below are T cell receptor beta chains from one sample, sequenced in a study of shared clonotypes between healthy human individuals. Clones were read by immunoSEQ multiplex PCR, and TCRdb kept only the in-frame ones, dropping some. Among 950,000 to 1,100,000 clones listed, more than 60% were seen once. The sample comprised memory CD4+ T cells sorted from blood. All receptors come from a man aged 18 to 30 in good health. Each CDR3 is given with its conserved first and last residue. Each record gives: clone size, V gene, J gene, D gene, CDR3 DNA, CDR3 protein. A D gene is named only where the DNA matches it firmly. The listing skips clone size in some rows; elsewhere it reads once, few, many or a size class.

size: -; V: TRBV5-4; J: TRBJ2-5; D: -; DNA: TGTGCCAGCAGCTCGCCCCAGGGGGGCGAGAGAGAGACCCAGTACTTC; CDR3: CASSSPQGGERETQYF
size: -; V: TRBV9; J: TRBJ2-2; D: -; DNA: TGTGCCAGCAGAACAACAGCGAACACCGGGGAGCTGTTTTTT; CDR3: CASRTTANTGELFF
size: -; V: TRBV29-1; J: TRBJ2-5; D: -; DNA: TGCAGCGTTGATTTGCCCAATTCCCAAGAGACCCAGTACTTC; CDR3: CSVDLPNSQETQYF
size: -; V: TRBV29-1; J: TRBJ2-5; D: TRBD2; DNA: TGCAGCGTTGCGCTTTCCGGGCGGGGGGGCCGAGAGACCCAGTACTTC; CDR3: CSVALSGRGGRETQYF
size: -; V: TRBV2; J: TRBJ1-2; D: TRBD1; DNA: TGTGCCAGCACTAGAGCAGGGGGCGGCTATGGCTACACCTTC; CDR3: CASTRAGGGYGYTF
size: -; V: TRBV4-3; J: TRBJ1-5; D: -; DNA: TGCGCCAGCAGCCAAGTATCAGGATCGAATCAGCCCCAGCATTTT; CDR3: CASSQVSGSNQPQHF
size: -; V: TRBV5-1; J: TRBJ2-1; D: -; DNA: TGCGCCAGCAGTTGGGCTGGTACACAAAGGGGGAATGAGCAGTTCTTC; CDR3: CASSWAGTQRGNEQFF
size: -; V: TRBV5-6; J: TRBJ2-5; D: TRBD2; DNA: TGTGCCAGCAGCCGCGGCACCTTAGCGGGAGGGAGGGGAGAGACCCAGTACTTC; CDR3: CASSRGTLAGGRGETQYF
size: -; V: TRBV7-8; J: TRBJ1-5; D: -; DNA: TGTGCCAGCAGCTTAGAAGTCACAGGGCTTGGCAATCAGCCCCAGCATTTT; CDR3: CASSLEVTGLGNQPQHF
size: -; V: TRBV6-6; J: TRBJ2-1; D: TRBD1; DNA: TGTGCCAGCAGACCTCGACAGGGTTCCTCCTACAATGAGCAGTTCTTC; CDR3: CASRPRQGSSYNEQFF
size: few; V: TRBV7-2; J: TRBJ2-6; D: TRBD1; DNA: TGTGCCAGCAGCCCCGGGACAGGGTGGTCTGGGGCCAACGTCCTGACTTTC; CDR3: CASSPGTGWSGANVLTF
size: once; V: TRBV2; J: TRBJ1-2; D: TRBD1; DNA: TGTGCCAGCAGTGGAACCGACAGGGGCTATGGCTACACCTTC; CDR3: CASSGTDRGYGYTF
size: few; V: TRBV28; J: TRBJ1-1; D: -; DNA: TGTGCCAGCAGGGAGGGGCGGGAGACTGAAGCTTTCTTT; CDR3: CASREGRETEAFF
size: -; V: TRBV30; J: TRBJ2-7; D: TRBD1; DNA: TGTGCCTGGAGTGCACAGGGGGCCTACGAGCAGTACTTC; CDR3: CAWSAQGAYEQYF
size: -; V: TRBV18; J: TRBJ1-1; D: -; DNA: TGTGCCAGCTCATTCGGCCCCACTGAAGCTTTCTTT; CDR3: CASSFGPTEAFF
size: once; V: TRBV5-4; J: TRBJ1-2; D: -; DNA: TGTGCCAGCAGCTTGGCGGGGAGCTACACCTTC; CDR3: CASSLAGSYTF
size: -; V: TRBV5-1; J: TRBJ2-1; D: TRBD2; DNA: TGCGCCAGCAGCTTGGTCGCGGGAGGGGGCTACAATGAGCAGTTCTTC; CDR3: CASSLVAGGGYNEQFF
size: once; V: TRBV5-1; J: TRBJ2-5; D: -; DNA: TGCGCCAGCAGCTTAGGCAGGGCAGCAAAAGAGACCCAGTACTTC; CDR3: CASSLGRAAKETQYF
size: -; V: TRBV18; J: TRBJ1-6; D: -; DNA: TGTGCCAGCTCACCTGAAGGGCTAAGTCTACCACCCCTCCACTTT; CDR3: CASSPEGLSLPPLHF
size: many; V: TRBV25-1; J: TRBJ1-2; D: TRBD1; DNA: TGTGCCAGCAGTCCCTCCTCCGGACAGGGGAACTATGGCTACACCTTC; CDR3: CASSPSSGQGNYGYTF
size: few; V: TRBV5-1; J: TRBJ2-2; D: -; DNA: TGCGCCAGCAGCTTGGCAGGGGACTCCCCCTGGGGGCTGTTTTTT; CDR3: CASSLAGDSPWGLFF
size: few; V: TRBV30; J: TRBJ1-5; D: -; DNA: TGTGCCTGGGGAGGGCCTAGCAATCAGCCCCAGCATTTT; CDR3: CAWGGPSNQPQHF
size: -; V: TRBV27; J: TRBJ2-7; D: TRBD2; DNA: TGTGCCAGCAGTCCGAAGACTAGCGGGGGGCCACACTCCTACGAGCAGTACTTC; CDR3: CASSPKTSGGPHSYEQYF
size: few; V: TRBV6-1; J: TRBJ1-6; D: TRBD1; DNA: TGTGCCAGCAGTGGTGACAGGGTTTCACCCCTCCACTTT; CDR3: CASSGDRVSPLHF
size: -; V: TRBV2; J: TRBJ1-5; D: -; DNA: TGTGCCAGCAGTGGGGAGGGGGGACCCAATCAGCCCCAGCATTTT; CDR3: CASSGEGGPNQPQHF
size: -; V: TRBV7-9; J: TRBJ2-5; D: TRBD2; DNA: TGTGCCAGCAGCCCGCGGGAGGGAGGCGAGACCCAGTACTTC; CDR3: CASSPREGGETQYF
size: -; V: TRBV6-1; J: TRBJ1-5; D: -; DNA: TGTGCCAGCAGTGCCCCCCCCGGGGCCCAGCATTTT; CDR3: CASSAPPGAQHF
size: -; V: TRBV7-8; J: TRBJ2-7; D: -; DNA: TGTGCCAGCAGCCCCGAGACAGCTTACGAGCAGTACTTC; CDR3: CASSPETAYEQYF
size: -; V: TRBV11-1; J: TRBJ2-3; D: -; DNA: TGTGCCAGCAGCTTAGATATGGGAGTTGATACGCAGTATTTT; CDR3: CASSLDMGVDTQYF
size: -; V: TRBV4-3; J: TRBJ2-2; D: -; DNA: TGCGCCAGCAGCCAAGATCTGGAAAAGCCACGGGAGCTGTTTTTT; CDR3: CASSQDLEKPRELFF
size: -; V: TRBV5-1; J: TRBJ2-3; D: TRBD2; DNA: TGCGCCAGTTCCGGGACTAGCAGAGCAGATACGCAGTATTTT; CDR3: CASSGTSRADTQYF
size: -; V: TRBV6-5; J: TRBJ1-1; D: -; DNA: TGTGCCAGCAGTGGAATTATGAACACTGAAGCTTTCTTT; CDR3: CASSGIMNTEAFF
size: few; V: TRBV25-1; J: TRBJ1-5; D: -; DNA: TGTGCCAGCGGACATGTACAGAGCAATCAGCCCCAGCATTTT; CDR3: CASGHVQSNQPQHF
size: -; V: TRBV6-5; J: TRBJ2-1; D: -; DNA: TGTGCCAGCAGTTACTCTTACTACAATGAGCAGTTCTTC; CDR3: CASSYSYYNEQFF
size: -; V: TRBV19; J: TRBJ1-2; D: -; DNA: TGTGCCAGTAGTATAGCAGGAAGCTATGGCTACACCTTC; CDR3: CASSIAGSYGYTF
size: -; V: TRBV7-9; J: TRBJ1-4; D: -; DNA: TGTGCCAGCAGCCCGGGAGGAGCAACTAATGAAAAACTGTTTTTT; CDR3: CASSPGGATNEKLFF
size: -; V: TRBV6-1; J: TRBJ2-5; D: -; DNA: TGTGCCAGCAGAGGTACTTCTTCGGGGGCCCAGTACTTC; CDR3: CASRGTSSGAQYF
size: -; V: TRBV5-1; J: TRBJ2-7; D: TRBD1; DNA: TGCGCCAGCAGGAGGGGTTGGGACAGCTCCTACGAGCAGTACTTC; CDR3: CASRRGWDSSYEQYF
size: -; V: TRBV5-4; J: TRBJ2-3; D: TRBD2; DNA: TGTGCCAGCAGCTTGTTTCTAGCGGGAGGCACAGATACGCAGTATTTT; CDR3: CASSLFLAGGTDTQYF
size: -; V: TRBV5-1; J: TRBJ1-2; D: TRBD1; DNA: TGCGCCAGCAGCTTACCCGGGACAGGGGTCTACGGTGGCTACACCTTC; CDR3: CASSLPGTGVYGGYTF
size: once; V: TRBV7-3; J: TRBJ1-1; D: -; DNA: TGTGCCAGCAGCTTAGACAGGTCGGGTGAAGCTTTCTTT; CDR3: CASSLDRSGEAFF
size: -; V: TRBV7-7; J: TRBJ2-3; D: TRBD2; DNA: TGTGCTAGCAGCTTGGGACTAGCGGGACCAGATACGCAGTATTTT; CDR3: CASSLGLAGPDTQYF
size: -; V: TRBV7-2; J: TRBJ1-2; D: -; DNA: TGTGCCAGCAGCTTAGCGACCGATTATGGCTACACCTTC; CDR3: CASSLATDYGYTF
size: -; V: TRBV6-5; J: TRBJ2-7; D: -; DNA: TGTGCCAGCAGTTACGGGCAGGGGTGGTACGAGCAGTACTTC; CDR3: CASSYGQGWYEQYF
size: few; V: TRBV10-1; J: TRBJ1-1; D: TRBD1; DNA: TGCGCCTGCAGGGGGCGAGCCCTTGAAGCTTTCTTT; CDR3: CACRGRALEAFF
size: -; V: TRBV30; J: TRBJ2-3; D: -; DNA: TGTGCCTGGGCCGGGACCCTTCCTCATACGCAGTATTTT; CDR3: CAWAGTLPHTQYF
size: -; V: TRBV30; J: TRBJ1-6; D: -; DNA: TGTGCCTGGAGTGTGCCCGGGACGGTTAATTCACCCCTCCACTTT; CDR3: CAWSVPGTVNSPLHF
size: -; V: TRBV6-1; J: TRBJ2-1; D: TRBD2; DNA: TGTGCCAGCAGGAGGACTAGCGGGAGGTACAATGAGCAGTTCTTC; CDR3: CASRRTSGRYNEQFF
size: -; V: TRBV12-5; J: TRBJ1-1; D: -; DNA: TGTGCTAGTGGTTTTTTTACAGGGCGGAACACTGAAGCTTTCTTT; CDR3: CASGFFTGRNTEAFF
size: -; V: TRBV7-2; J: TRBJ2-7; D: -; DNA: TGTGCCAGCAGCTTAGGTCAACCAGGGAGCGAGCAGTACTTC; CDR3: CASSLGQPGSEQYF
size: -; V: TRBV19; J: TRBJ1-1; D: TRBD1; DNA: TGTGCCAGTAGTATAGGGGACAGAACTAGTGGAGCGGAAGCTTTCTTT; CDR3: CASSIGDRTSGAEAFF
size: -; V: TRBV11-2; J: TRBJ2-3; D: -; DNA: TGTGCCAGCAGCTTCTCCGGGAACACAGATACGCAGTATTTT; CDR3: CASSFSGNTDTQYF